The clone carrying this T cell receptor (beta chain) has ten or more counts. Its antigen is currently unknown. TCRdb re-called the multiplex PCR reads through MiXCR, storing one row per CDR3 protein. The sample lists around 250,000 distinct CDR3 sequences, about 34% seen once, with approximately 3.3% in the top ten. This entry comes from a study of breast tumors, draining lymph nodes, adjacent tissues. Broader study findings: Luminal-like breast cancer showed significantly greater tumor-nontumor repertoire similarity than basal-like breast cancer did. Data fit most tumor T cells coming from lymph node, expanding in tumor.

The lymph nodes were axillary draining lymph nodes from breast cancer patients. With 2 bases clipped from V and 2 bases from J, the junction kept 4 bases outside the gene matches. Germline assignment: CDR1 DFQATT and CDR2 SNEGSKA (reference sequence). The CDR3 runs to 16 residues. This rearrangement joins TRBV20-1 to TRBJ2-1, with TRBD2 identical over 12 bases. Sequenced material: axillary lymph node tissue. The clonotype originates from a female donor with breast cancer. Some clones in this sample may be carry-over from other donors' samples. CDR3 sequence reads: CSARSLAGGAYNEQFF. The CDR3 nucleotides read TGCAGTGCTAGATCACTAGCGGGGGGTGCCTACAATGAGCAGTTCTTC.